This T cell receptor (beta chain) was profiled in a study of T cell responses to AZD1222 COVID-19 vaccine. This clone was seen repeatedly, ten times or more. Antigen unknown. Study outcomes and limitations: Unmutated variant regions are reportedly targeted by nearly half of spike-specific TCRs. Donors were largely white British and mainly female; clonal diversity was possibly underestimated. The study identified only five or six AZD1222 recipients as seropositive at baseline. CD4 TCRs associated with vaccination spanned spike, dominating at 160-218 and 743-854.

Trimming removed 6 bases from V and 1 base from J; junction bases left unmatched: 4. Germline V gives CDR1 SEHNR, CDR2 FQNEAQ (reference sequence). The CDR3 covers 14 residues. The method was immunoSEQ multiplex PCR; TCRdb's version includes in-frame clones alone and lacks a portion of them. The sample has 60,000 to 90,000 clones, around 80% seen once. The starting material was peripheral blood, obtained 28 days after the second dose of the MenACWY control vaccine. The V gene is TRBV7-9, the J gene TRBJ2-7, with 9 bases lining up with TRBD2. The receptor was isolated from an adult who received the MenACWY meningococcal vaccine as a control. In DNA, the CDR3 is TGTGCCAGCAGTCAAGCGGGGGGATCCTACGAGCAGTACTTC. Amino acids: CASSQAGGSYEQYF.